This T cell receptor beta chain was recorded in a study of radiation and T cells in renal cell carcinoma. Time point defined: blood 4 weeks post-SBRT, at nephrectomy. Indicated treatment: 15 Gy SBRT to primary tumor, nephrectomy 4 weeks later. Nephrectomy followed 15 Gy stereotactic body radiation by 4 weeks. Some clones are missing from TCRdb's copy, which holds only in-frame ones; the method was immunoSEQ multiplex PCR. The sample contains about 43,000 clones, roughly 80% of which appear only once. V shed 5 bases and J shed 6 bases, with 17 bases lying between them. Germline assignment: CDR1 SGHAT and CDR2 FQDESV (reference sequence). This CDR3 has 14 residues.

The sequencing here drew on blood, taken from a patient whose treatment included radiotherapy and nephrectomy. The chain uses TRBV11-1 and TRBJ2-7; D perhaps matches TRBD2 (5 bases). This clonotype was obtained from a woman in her 70s with renal cell carcinoma. The CDR3 region has the DNA TGTGCCAGCAGCCCGCCGGCTAGCCACCTCGAGCAGTACTTC. Translating it yields CASSPPASHLEQYF.